Below, 19 T cell receptor beta chains from the same sample are listed, as sequenced in a study of blood T cell repertoires in COVID-19. The repertoire was sequenced with immunoSEQ multiplex PCR; TCRdb's copy has only in-frame clones and lacks some. This table holds 99,000 or so clones, approximately 80% found once. Sequences were obtained from peripheral blood. All receptors come from a woman in her sixties or seventies with acute or convalescent COVID-19.

This clone was counted a few times. The chain employs TRBV7-9 and TRBJ1-5; D gene ambiguous. With 1 base removed from V and 3 bases from J, the gap between germline ends came to 7 bases. CDR3 length: 14 residues. The germline V gene encodes CDR1 SEHNR and CDR2 FQNEAQ (reference sequence). CDR3 DNA sequence: TGTGCCAGCAGCTTAGGCGACACCAATCAGCCCCAGCATTTT. The encoded protein is CASSLGDTNQPQHF.

J is TRBJ1-1 and V is TRBV27, with a weak D call TRBD1 (6 bases). Trimming shortened V by 8 bases and J by 3 bases, and 10 bases separated the two germline ends. In germline, CDR1 is MNHEY, CDR2 SMNVEV (reference sequence). The CDR3 has 12 residues. CDR3 amino acids: CASQGLYTEAFF. CDR3 coding DNA: TGTGCCAGCCAGGGGCTGTACACTGAAGCTTTCTTT.

The CDR3 reads CAISESPSGRPNEQFF. CDR3 in DNA: TGTGCCATCAGTGAGTCCCCTAGCGGGAGGCCCAATGAGCAGTTCTTC. J is TRBJ2-1 and V is TRBV10-3, with 11 nucleotides matching TRBD2. CDR3 length equals 16 residues. CDR1 is ENHRY, CDR2 SYGVKD, per germline. Trimming at V came to 0 bases and at J to 6 bases, leaving 4 bases not matched to a gene.

The table lists this clone with a count of one. This chain links TRBV3-1 (or the pseudogene TRBV3-2) with TRBJ1-5, with D possibly matching TRBD1 (6 bases). Germline V CDR1 and CDR2: LGHDT, YNNKEL (reference sequence). Trimming removed 4 bases from V and 3 bases from J, with 16 bases in between. This CDR3 is built from 16 residues. The CDR3 spells CASSRRTALDNQPQHF. The CDR3 DNA sequence: TGTGCCAGCAGCCGCAGGACAGCCCTTGACAATCAGCCCCAGCATTTT.

CDR3 in DNA: TGTGCCAGTAGTAAAGAGGGCTCCCGTGGCTACACCTTC. This gives the protein CASSKEGSRGYTF. The chain joins TRBV19 to TRBJ1-2, with D hard to call. Germline values: CDR1 LNHDA, CDR2 SQIVND (reference sequence). The CDR3 consists of 13 residues. V lost 4 bases to trimming and J lost 7 bases, with 13 bases between them. Filled out from reference TRBV19 and TRBJ1-2, the complete variable domain reads DGGITQSPKYLFRKEGQNVTLSCEQNLNHDAMYWYRQDPGQGLRLIYYSQIVNDFQKGDIAEGYSVSREKKESFPLTVTSAQKNPTAFYLCASSKEGSRGYTFGSGTRLTVV.

V gene TRBV4-1 combines with J gene TRBJ2-1; 7 bases agree with TRBD2. V trimming: 1 base; J trimming: 6 bases; junction bases outside the gene matches: 9. The CDR3 sequence is 16 residues long. CDR1 is MGHRA and CDR2 is YSYEKL in the germline V gene. CDR3 nucleotide sequence: TGCGCCAGCAGCCAAGCCGGTAGCGGGTGGGGCAATGAGCAGTTCTTC. This gives the protein CASSQAGSGWGNEQFF.

This rearrangement joins TRBV10-3 to TRBJ1-6; weak D call: TRBD1 (5 bases). Deletions cut 6 bases from V and 13 bases from J, with 22 bases between. This CDR3 spans 15 amino acids. Germline values: CDR1 ENHRY, CDR2 SYGVKD. The CDR3 DNA sequence: TGTGCCATCAGACCCGGGCAGGGTTGGATTCACCCCCTCCACTTT. It is translated as CAIRPGQGWIHPLHF.

The chain has TRBV2 and TRBJ1-5, with D possibly matching TRBD1 (5 bases). Germline V gene data show CDR1 as SNHLY and CDR2 as FYNNEI. This CDR3 contains 14 residues. V lost 6 bases and J 6 bases, leaving 15 bases between the germline ends. The CDR3 here is CASSRTLLSQPQHF. In DNA, the CDR3 is TGTGCCAGCAGCAGGACACTATTGAGTCAGCCCCAGCATTTT. Based on the CDR3 plus reference TRBV2 and TRBJ1-5, the full variable domain is EPEVTQTPSHQVTQMGQEVILRCVPISNHLYFYWYRQILGQKVEFLVSFYNNEISEKSEIFDDQFSVERPDGSNFTLKIRSTKLEDSAMYFCASSRTLLSQPQHFGDGTRLSIL.

The chain has TRBV4-3 and TRBJ1-6; D is unclear. Trimming stripped 4 bases from V and 6 bases from J, with 13 bases between. This CDR3 comprises 15 residues. Germline-derived CDR1 and CDR2 are LGHNA and YSLEER. CDR3 loop: CASSPRWRANSPLHF. For the CDR3, the DNA is TGCGCCAGCAGCCCTCGGTGGAGGGCTAATTCACCCCTCCACTTT.

The chain employs TRBV27 and TRBJ1-1, with a tentative D call TRBD1 (5 bases). This CDR3 is built from 15 residues. V gave up 8 bases and J gave up 2 bases, with 18 bases separating them. Germline V gives CDR1 MNHEY, CDR2 SMNVEV (reference sequence). The CDR3 bases are TGTGCCAGCCTGCTCCGGTGGGGCCCCAACACTGAAGCTTTCTTT. Residues: CASLLRWGPNTEAFF.

This clone came up once. The chain joins TRBV7-2 to TRBJ1-6; 11 nucleotides line up with TRBD1. Germline CDR1 SGHTA, CDR2 FQGNSA. J lost 7 bases, V lost 5 bases, and 4 bases had no gene match. This CDR3 is 15 amino acids long. CDR3 region: CASSPRTGGNSPLHF. The CDR3, as DNA: TGTGCCAGCAGCCCCCGGACAGGGGGCAATTCACCCCTCCACTTT.

V and J are TRBV5-1 and TRBJ2-2; D is perhaps TRBD2 (6 bases). This CDR3 comprises 16 residues. Germline V CDR1 and CDR2: SGHRS, YFSETQ. The ends were cut back, 4 bases at V and 3 bases at J, with 16 bases in the middle. CDR3: CASSQVGGVDTGELFF. In nucleotides, the CDR3 is TGCGCCAGCAGCCAGGTGGGGGGAGTGGACACCGGGGAGCTGTTTTTT.

The chain recombines TRBV7-2 with TRBJ2-5; D not resolved. V was clipped by 2 bases and J by 5 bases, with 9 bases between them. The CDR3 consists of 13 residues. In germline, CDR1 is SGHTA, CDR2 FQGNSA. The DNA of the CDR3 is TGTGCCAGCAGCTTACCAATGTTGGAGACCCAGTACTTC. Translating gives CASSLPMLETQYF.

This rearrangement joins TRBV6-1 to TRBJ2-7; 8 bases agree with TRBD1. The CDR3 is 16 amino acids. After removal of 2 bases from V and 1 base from J, the junction contained 7 bases not matched to a gene. Germline V gene lookup returns CDR1 MNHNS and CDR2 SASEGT. The CDR3 DNA sequence: TGTGCCAGCAGTGAACAGGGACAGGTCCCTTCCTACGAGCAGTACTTC. Protein product: CASSEQGQVPSYEQYF.

This chain links TRBV3-1 (or the pseudogene TRBV3-2) with TRBJ1-2; weak D call: TRBD1 (6 bases). CDR1 LGHDT and CDR2 YNNKEL come from the germline V gene (reference sequence). The CDR3 contains 15 residues. Trimming pared 6 bases from V and 3 bases from J, leaving 17 bases between. The chain's CDR3 is CASRYREDSYYGYTF. CDR3 DNA: TGTGCCAGCAGATACAGGGAAGATTCATACTATGGCTACACCTTC.

The chain carries TRBV6-1 and TRBJ1-2, with TRBD1 matching over 9 bases. The V gene end was trimmed by 3 bases and the J gene end by 5 bases; junction bases not matched to a gene: 13. The CDR3 is made up of 17 amino acids. Germline lookup yields CDR1 MNHNS and CDR2 SASEGT. CDR3 sequence: CASSERQGGPLGYGYTF. The CDR3 region has the DNA TGTGCCAGCAGTGAGCGACAGGGGGGCCCCCTAGGGTATGGCTACACCTTC.

The chain links TRBV9 to TRBJ1-3; D gene uncertain. Between the trimmed V and J ends, which lost 2 bases and 9 bases, there was a span of 9 bases. Germline CDR1 and CDR2: SGDLS and YYNGEE. The CDR3 spans 12 residues. CDR3 residues: CASSVSRSTIYF. The CDR3 DNA reads TGTGCCAGCAGCGTGTCCAGAAGCACCATATATTTT.

The CDR3 DNA is TGTGCCTGGACCTTGAGGGCGGGACCGCGGGACGAGCAGTACTTC. Amino acid sequence: CAWTLRAGPRDEQYF. The chain uses TRBV30 and TRBJ2-7, with D maybe TRBD2 (6 bases). The ends were cut back, 4 bases at V and 5 bases at J, with 21 bases in the middle. The CDR3 has 15 residues. Germline V gene sequence: CDR1 GTSNPN, CDR2 SVGIG (reference sequence). Variable domain in full (rest from reference TRBV30 and TRBJ2-7): SQTIHQWPATLVQPVGSPLSLECTVEGTSNPNLYWYRQAAGRGLQLLFYSVGIGQISSEVPQNLSASRPQDRQFILSSKKLLLSDSGFYLCAWTLRAGPRDEQYFGPGTRLTVT.

This clone was detected a few times. The chain carries TRBV7-2 and TRBJ1-2, with TRBD1 matching over 7 bases. J was trimmed by 3 bases and V by 5 bases; bases with no gene match: 6. In germline, CDR1 is SGHTA, CDR2 FQGNSA. The CDR3 runs 14 residues. DNA of the CDR3: TGTGCCAGCAGCGGACAGGCCCAAGACTATGGCTACACCTTC. Translation: CASSGQAQDYGYTF.